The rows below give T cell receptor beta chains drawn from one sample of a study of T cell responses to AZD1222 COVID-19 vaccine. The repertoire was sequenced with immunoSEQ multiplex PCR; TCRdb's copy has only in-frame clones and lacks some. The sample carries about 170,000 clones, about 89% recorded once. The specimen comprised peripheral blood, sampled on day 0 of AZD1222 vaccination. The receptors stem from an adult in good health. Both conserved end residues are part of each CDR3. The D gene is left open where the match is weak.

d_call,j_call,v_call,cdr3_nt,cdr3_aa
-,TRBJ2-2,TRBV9,TGTGCCAGCAGCGTAGGTGGGCTACTTAGCTACACCGGGGAGCTGTTTTTT,CASSVGGLLSYTGELFF
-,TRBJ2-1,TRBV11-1,TGTGCCAGCAGCTTAGTACAGTACAATGAGCAGTTCTTC,CASSLVQYNEQFF
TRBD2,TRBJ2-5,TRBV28,TGTGCCAGCAGTTCGGGACTAGCGGGAGGGAGGGAGACCCAGTACTTC,CASSSGLAGGRETQYF
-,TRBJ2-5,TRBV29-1,TGCAGCGTTGCCCCTACAGGGTCGGAGACCCAGTACTTC,CSVAPTGSETQYF
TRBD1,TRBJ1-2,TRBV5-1,TGCGCCAGCACTAGGACAGGGCTCGCATCTAACTATGGCTACACCTTC,CASTRTGLASNYGYTF
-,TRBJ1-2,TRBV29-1,TGCAGCGTTGTAGTAGGTTGGGTTGCTAACTATGGCTACACCTTC,CSVVVGWVANYGYTF
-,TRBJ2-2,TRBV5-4,TGTGCCAGCAGCTCGCCCGTGGACGGCACCGGGGAGCTGTTTTTT,CASSSPVDGTGELFF
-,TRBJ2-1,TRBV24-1,TGTGCCACCAGTCTAGCGTTTGAGCAGTTCTTC,CATSLAFEQFF
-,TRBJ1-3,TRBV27,TGTGCCAGCCGGAGGAGCTCTGGAAACACCATATATTTT,CASRRSSGNTIYF
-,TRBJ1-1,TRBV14,TGTGCCAGCAGCCAAGATTTGCAGTCGACTGAAGCTTTCTTT,CASSQDLQSTEAFF
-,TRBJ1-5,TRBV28,TGTGCCAGCAGTTCACAGGGTGGGAACGGCAATCAGCCCCAGCATTTT,CASSSQGGNGNQPQHF
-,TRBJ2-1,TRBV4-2,TGTGCCAGCAGCCAAGTTCGATCGGGATTCTCCTACAATGAGCAGTTCTTC,CASSQVRSGFSYNEQFF
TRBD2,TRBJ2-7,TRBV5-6,TGTGCCAGCAGCTTGTACGGGGGGGCGACCTACGAGCAGTACTTC,CASSLYGGATYEQYF
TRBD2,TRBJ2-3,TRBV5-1,TGCGCCAGCAGCTTGGGGTCTAGCGGGGCCGCCGGGACAGATACGCAGTATTTT,CASSLGSSGAAGTDTQYF